One and the same sample provided the 28 T cell receptor beta chains below, sequenced in a study of blood T cell repertoires in COVID-19. Libraries were prepared by immunoSEQ multiplex PCR; TCRdb keeps only in-frame clonotypes and omits some of them. This table has tens of thousands of clones, 89% appearing once. Sequenced: peripheral blood. The receptors come from a man aged 55 to 70 with COVID-19, enrolled during active disease.

This chain uses TRBV9 with TRBJ2-1; TRBD2 agrees at 7 bases. V lost 3 bases, J lost 2 bases, and 5 bases stayed unmatched. The CDR3 has 15 residues. Germline V gene data show CDR1 as SGDLS and CDR2 as YYNGEE. The DNA of the CDR3 is TGTGCCAGCAGCGAAAGCGGGAACACCTACAATGAGCAGTTCTTC. Its protein product is CASSESGNTYNEQFF.

The rearrangement uses TRBV3-1 (or the pseudogene TRBV3-2) and TRBJ1-1; D is unresolved. This CDR3 spans 14 amino acids. The V end was cut by 0 bases, the J end by 4 bases, with 9 bases between. Per the germline V gene, CDR1 is LGHDT and CDR2 is YNNKEL (reference sequence). The CDR3 region has the DNA TGTGCCAGCAGCCAAGATACGGGGAGCACTGAAGCTTTCTTT. Protein sequence: CASSQDTGSTEAFF.

The chain's CDR3 is CASSLGTSSFPNTGELFF. The CDR3, as DNA: TGTGCCAGCAGCTTAGGGACTAGCTCCTTCCCGAACACCGGGGAGCTGTTTTTT. The chain recombines TRBV7-9 with TRBJ2-2; 8 bases are a match to TRBD2. The CDR3 runs 18 residues. Germline V CDR1 and CDR2: SEHNR, FQNEAQ (reference sequence). With V trimmed by 1 base and J by 0 bases, 7 bases remained unmatched.

CDR3 DNA: TGTGCCAGCAGCAGACAGGGGGTAGGAAATTCACCCCTCCACTTT. Protein product: CASSRQGVGNSPLHF. The chain combines TRBV7-9 with TRBJ1-6, with 9 bases aligning to TRBD1. V lost 5 bases and J lost 7; bases outside the gene matches: 6. The germline gives CDR1 SEHNR, CDR2 FQNEAQ (reference sequence). CDR3 length: 15 amino acids. Looking up the rest from reference TRBV7-9 and TRBJ1-6 gives the full variable domain: DTGVSQNPRHKITKRGQNVTFRCDPISEHNRLYWYRQTLGQGPEFLTYFQNEAQLEKSRLLSDRFSAERPKGSFSTLEIQRTEQGDSAMYLCASSRQGVGNSPLHFGNGTRLTVT.

The chain links TRBV11-3 to TRBJ2-1, with 13 bases fitting TRBD2. The V gene's germline CDR1 is SGHNT and CDR2 YENEEA. This CDR3 contains 18 residues. The junction had 9 bases not matched to a gene; V was cut back by 2 bases and J by 5 bases. CDR3 amino acids: CASSLFGLAGVDNNEQFF. DNA for the CDR3: TGTGCCAGCAGCTTATTCGGACTAGCGGGAGTTGACAACAATGAGCAGTTCTTC.

The V and J genes are TRBV5-1 and TRBJ1-1; D is possibly TRBD1 (5 bases). Looked up from germline, CDR1 is SGHRS and CDR2 is YFSETQ. With 7 bases removed from V and 0 bases from J, the gap between germline ends came to 10 bases. The CDR3 consists of 13 residues. The CDR3 DNA is TGCGCCAGCTCGGACATTATGAACACTGAAGCTTTCTTT. Protein: CASSDIMNTEAFF.

This clone showed up just a few times. The chain is built from TRBV2 and TRBJ2-7; TRBD2 matches at 7 bases. V gave up 8 bases and J gave up 6 bases; unmatched junction bases: 13. CDR3 length: 14 amino acids. The germline CDR1 and CDR2 sequences are SNHLY and FYNNEI. This chain's CDR3 is CASGTVNGGIEQYF. The CDR3 nucleotides are TGTGCCAGCGGAACCGTGAACGGGGGGATCGAGCAGTACTTC.

V gene TRBV9 combines with J gene TRBJ2-1; 7 nucleotides align to TRBD2. Germline V CDR1 and CDR2: SGDLS, YYNGEE. V was clipped by 4 bases and J by 5 bases; unmatched bases: 9. This CDR3 contains 15 residues. CDR3 coding DNA: TGTGCCAGCAGCTCCTCGGGAGGCCGGGACAATGAGCAGTTCTTC. Its protein product is CASSSSGGRDNEQFF. The variable domain in full, with the rest retrieved from reference TRBV9 and TRBJ2-1, is DSGVTQTPKHLITATGQRVTLRCSPRSGDLSVYWYQQSLDQGLQFLIQYYNGEERAKGNILERFSAQQFPDLHSELNLSSLELGDSALYFCASSSSGGRDNEQFFGPGTRLTVL.

This chain links TRBV27 with TRBJ1-2; possible D gene TRBD1, 5 bases. Germline V gene lookup returns CDR1 MNHEY and CDR2 SMNVEV (reference sequence). This CDR3 has 16 residues. V lost 4 bases, J lost 5 bases, and 20 bases lay in between. The chain's CDR3 is CASSSPSREGIYGYTF. The DNA for the CDR3 is TGTGCCAGCAGTTCCCCTAGTAGGGAGGGGATTTATGGCTACACCTTC.

The V call is TRBV18, the J call TRBJ1-1; a possible D gene is TRBD1 (5 bases). V lost 1 base and J 0 bases, leaving 15 bases between the germline ends. The CDR3 runs 17 residues. Germline values: CDR1 KGHSH, CDR2 LQKENI. In DNA form, the CDR3 reads TGTGCCAGCTCACCACTCGTGCGACAGTCCATGAACACTGAAGCTTTCTTT. The encoded protein is CASSPLVRQSMNTEAFF.

The J gene is TRBJ1-1, the V gene TRBV12-3 or TRBV12-4, with 9 bases that match TRBD1. This CDR3 has 13 residues. J gave up 3 bases and V 6 bases, and 2 bases lay outside the gene matches. The CDR3 region is CASRYRGHTEAFF. CDR3 nucleotides: TGTGCCAGCAGGTACAGGGGGCACACTGAAGCTTTCTTT.

This clone was seen once. The chain employs TRBV2 and TRBJ1-3; D gene uncertain. The length of the CDR3 is 13 residues. V gave up 8 bases and J gave up 4 bases, with 12 bases separating them. Germline CDR1 SNHLY, CDR2 FYNNEI. The CDR3 DNA reads TGTGCCAGCCGGGATTCGGTAGGAAACACCATATATTTT. This translates into CASRDSVGNTIYF.

The chain has TRBV3-1 (or the pseudogene TRBV3-2) and TRBJ2-7; 8 positions agree with TRBD1. Germline V lookup: CDR1 LGHDT, CDR2 YNNKEL (reference sequence). The J segment lost 8 bases and the V segment lost 0 bases, leaving 9 bases of the junction unmatched. The CDR3 sequence is 15 residues long. The CDR3 protein is CASSQDLGQGLKQYF. As DNA, the CDR3 is TGTGCCAGCAGCCAAGATCTCGGACAGGGTCTCAAGCAGTACTTC.

The CDR3 DNA is TGTGCCAGCAGTTACAACCGGGACATTCTTTCACCCCTCCACTTT. Protein sequence: CASSYNRDILSPLHF. This sequence joins TRBV6-5 and TRBJ1-6; possible D gene TRBD1, 6 bases. From germline, CDR1 is MNHEY and CDR2 SVGAGI. The CDR3 runs 15 residues. The V and J ends lost 2 bases and 9 bases respectively, with 14 bases between them.

The chain joins TRBV10-3 to TRBJ1-6; unclear D gene. The germline V and J ends were trimmed by 2 bases and 7 bases, with 6 bases remaining between them. The CDR3 spans 13 residues. Germline CDR1 is ENHRY and CDR2 is SYGVKD. The CDR3 region is CAISEGGNSPLHF. Written as DNA, the CDR3 is TGTGCCATCAGTGAGGGCGGGAATTCACCCCTCCACTTT.

The rearrangement joins TRBV5-6 to TRBJ2-7, with 11 bases fitting TRBD1. Trimming removed 5 bases from V and 3 bases from J; junction bases left unmatched: 1. Germline V gene lookup returns CDR1 SGHDT and CDR2 YYEEEE. The CDR3 is 13 amino acids. DNA of the CDR3: TGTGCCAGCAGGGACAGGGGGCTCTACGAGCAGTACTTC. This encodes CASRDRGLYEQYF. The full variable domain, rest sourced from reference TRBV5-6 and TRBJ2-7, is DAGVTQSPTHLIKTRGQQVTLRCSPKSGHDTVSWYQQALGQGPQFIFQYYEEEERQRGNFPDRFSGHQFPNYSSELNVNALLLGDSALYLCASRDRGLYEQYFGPGTRLTVT.

V is TRBV15 and J is TRBJ1-5, with a tentative D call TRBD1 (6 bases). The CDR3 has 17 amino acids. Deletions cut 7 bases from V and 10 bases from J, with 29 bases between. Germline values: CDR1 LNHNV, CDR2 YYDKDF (reference sequence). In DNA form, the CDR3 reads TGTGCCACCACAGAAAACCACCGGGACAAACCAGTCCAACCCCAGCATTTT. Translated: CATTENHRDKPVQPQHF.

J is TRBJ1-5 and V is TRBV6-4; D is possibly TRBD1 (6 bases). The CDR3 is 13 amino acids. The V gene lost 4 bases and the J gene lost 6 bases, with 10 bases spanning the gap. Germline values: CDR1 MRHNA, CDR2 SNTAGT. The CDR3 nucleotides read TGTGCCAGCAGTGCAGGGGCAGGTCAGCCCCAGCATTTT. Protein product: CASSAGAGQPQHF.

This clone was observed once. This chain connects TRBV6-1 to TRBJ2-2; D might be TRBD1 (6 bases). V dropped 4 bases and J dropped 3 bases, with 18 bases sitting between them. CDR1 and CDR2 (germline): MNHNS, SASEGT. The CDR3 sequence is 17 residues long. This CDR3 is CASSVPPGPGDTGELFF. The CDR3 bases are TGTGCCAGCAGTGTTCCCCCGGGCCCAGGGGACACCGGGGAGCTGTTTTTT.

The rearrangement uses TRBV20-1 and TRBJ2-7; TRBD2 aligns across 8 bases. The J segment lost 6 bases and the V segment lost 3 bases, leaving 1 base of the junction unmatched. Per germline, CDR1 DFQATT and CDR2 SNEGSKA (reference sequence). CDR3 length: 11 amino acids. The CDR3 DNA is TGCAGTGCTAGGAGCGGGAGCGAGCAGTACTTC. Its translation: CSARSGSEQYF.

This clone was seen once. The J gene is TRBJ1-5, the V gene TRBV4-1; D ambiguous. Germline lookup yields CDR1 MGHRA and CDR2 YSYEKL. Between the trimmed V and J ends, which lost 0 bases and 4 bases, there was a span of 13 bases. CDR3 size: 16 residues. CDR3 coding DNA: TGCGCCAGCAGCCAAGAGCCCCAAGTCGCGAATCAGCCCCAGCATTTT. Protein product: CASSQEPQVANQPQHF.

The V and J genes are TRBV3-1 (or the pseudogene TRBV3-2) and TRBJ2-5, with TRBD2 as a possible D gene (6 bases). The germline V gene has CDR1 LGHDT and CDR2 YNNKEL (reference sequence). CDR3 size: 14 residues. V lost 0 bases to trimming and J lost 5 bases, with 10 bases between them. The CDR3 DNA sequence: TGTGCCAGCAGCCAAGACGGGAGTCGTGAGACCCAGTACTTC. Protein product: CASSQDGSRETQYF.

This chain links TRBV6-6 with TRBJ2-2, with 8 nucleotides matching TRBD1. The CDR3 extends over 15 amino acids. The V gene end was trimmed by 5 bases and the J gene end by 3 bases; junction bases not matched to a gene: 5. CDR1 and CDR2 from the germline V gene are MNHNY and SVGAGI (reference sequence). The DNA of the CDR3 is TGTGCCAGCAGTAGGACAGGGACTGACACCGGGGAGCTGTTTTTT. Translated: CASSRTGTDTGELFF.

V is TRBV7-9 and J is TRBJ2-5, with D tentatively TRBD2 (7 bases). The V gene lost 6 bases and the J gene lost 4 bases, with 12 bases spanning the gap. Germline loops: CDR1 SEHNR, CDR2 FQNEAQ (reference sequence). The CDR3 sequence is 13 residues long. The DNA of the CDR3 is TGTGCCAGCAGACGAAGGGGGGGAGAGACCCAGTACTTC. It is translated as CASRRRGGETQYF.

This clone has only one observation. The chain combines TRBV29-1 with TRBJ2-3; D is ambiguous. Trimming left V 6 bases short and J 2 bases short, with 9 bases between. The CDR3 has 12 residues. Germline lookup yields CDR1 SQVTM and CDR2 ANQGSEA. The DNA for the CDR3 is TGCAGCGTCATAGAATCCACAGATACGCAGTATTTT. The encoded protein is CSVIESTDTQYF.

The V call is TRBV2, the J call TRBJ1-6; D is uncertain. V dropped 4 bases and J dropped 5 bases, with 15 bases sitting between them. CDR1 and CDR2 from the germline V gene are SNHLY and FYNNEI. The length of the CDR3 is 16 residues. CDR3 protein: CASSVDSPGNNSPLHF. In DNA, the CDR3 is TGTGCCAGCAGTGTGGACTCCCCGGGAAATAATTCACCCCTCCACTTT.

The chain recombines TRBV7-9 with TRBJ2-5, with 8 bases identical to TRBD1. V was pared by 5 bases and J by 5 bases, with 13 bases of the junction left unmatched. The germline gives CDR1 SEHNR, CDR2 FQNEAQ (reference sequence). CDR3 size: 16 residues. The CDR3 DNA sequence: TGTGCCAGCAGCCCAGGATCGGCAGGGGGCGGGGAGACCCAGTACTTC. This translates into CASSPGSAGGGETQYF.

The V gene is TRBV6-1, the J gene TRBJ2-1; 11 bases map to TRBD2. This CDR3 is 16 amino acids long. The V gene's germline CDR1 is MNHNS and CDR2 SASEGT. The J segment lost 14 bases and the V segment lost 2 bases, leaving 14 bases of the junction unmatched. CDR3 region: CASSEQLAGDGSWKFF. The DNA of the CDR3 is TGTGCCAGCAGTGAACAACTAGCGGGAGATGGATCTTGGAAGTTCTTC.